This note documents a single T cell receptor beta chain sequence. Its antigen is still unknown. Trimming took 3 bases from V and 11 from J; bases not matched to a gene: 4. This CDR3 spans 12 amino acids. Germline V lookup: CDR1 SEHNR, CDR2 FQNEAQ (reference sequence). Each CDR3 protein gets one entry after TCRdb re-called the 5' RACE reads with MiXCR. The sample consists of about 440,000 distinct CDR3 sequences, 20% of them appearing once. These data originate in a study of T-cell memory formation after mild COVID-19. Overall study results and limits: Pre-infection memory held some responding clones, suggesting pre-existing cross-reactive T cells responded.

Specimen: PBMCs or a T cell subset sorted from them (not recorded which). The V gene is TRBV7-9, the J gene TRBJ2-4; 7 positions match TRBD2. This sequence was found in an adult woman who had mild COVID-19 (a few samples of this study predate the infection). Cell type and time point are not known. The CDR3 loop is CASSLGREFQYF. The CDR3 nucleotides read TGTGCCAGCAGCTTGGGGAGGGAATTTCAGTACTTC.